This TCR beta chain was documented in a study of T cell clones after liver transplantation. Looking at the study overall: Post-transplant blood was tracked for graft-donor-reactive T cell clones identified in a pre-transplant mixed lymphocyte reaction. Tolerance: complete withdrawal held at least one year, liver enzymes staying within twice normal. Study-level points and caveats: A significant post-transplant drop in circulating graft-donor-reactive CD4 TCRbeta sequences occurred in most of the 8 subjects. Graft donor-reactive T cells possibly entered the graft instead of undergoing deletion.

Clones were read by immunoSEQ multiplex PCR, and TCRdb kept only the in-frame ones, dropping some. This sample has 20,000 to 25,000 clones, with 80% to 95% found just once. Regarding this clone: Its target is not known.

Deletions cut 2 bases from V and 2 bases from J, with 19 bases between. The CDR3 has 17 amino acids. Germline CDR1 reads LGHNA; CDR2 reads YSLEER. Sequencing was performed on CD8+ T cells from blood, taken less than 27 months after liver transplant. This clonotype originated in a human patient who received a liver transplant. Some T cells may be provided by the graft donor. The chain carries TRBV4-3 and TRBJ2-7, with no clear D. CDR3 sequence (DNA): TGCGCCAGCAGCCAACCGTACAAGGAATCCCCACCCTACGAGCAGTACTTC. It codes for CASSQPYKESPPYEQYF.